The clone carrying this T cell receptor beta chain is categorized as medium-sized (0.01 to 0.1%). Every cDNA TCR molecule received its own unique molecular identifier. One entry per CDR3 protein results from TCRdb running MiXCR on the 5' RACE reads. Here the sample spans more than 2,500 distinct CDR3 sequences, around 6.6% being singletons. These data originate in a study of spatial heterogeneity in lung cancer. V trimming: 4 bases; J trimming: 7 bases; junction bases outside the gene matches: 11. Germline lookup yields CDR1 SGHRS and CDR2 YFSETQ. The CDR3 consists of 15 residues. Time point in this sample: sample taken at primary tumor resection. Patients with untreated early-stage non-small cell lung cancer, numbering more than 55, were the donors. Extraction of whole RNA from tumor, nontumor lung or frozen PBMC preceded unsorted sequencing.

This sequence joins TRBV5-1 and TRBJ2-1; 7 positions agree with TRBD1. This specimen consisted of normal lung tissue next to the tumor, obtained at surgery. The receptor comes from a male donor with early-stage non-small cell lung cancer. CDR3 sequence reads: CASSPRQGSRNEQFF. DNA for the CDR3: TGCGCCAGCAGCCCCCGACAGGGTTCCAGGAATGAGCAGTTCTTC.